Detailed here is one T cell receptor (beta chain). The data derive from a study of blood T cell repertoires in COVID-19. Germline lookup yields CDR1 KGHSH and CDR2 LQKENI. The length of the CDR3 is 15 residues. V trimming: 4 bases; J trimming: 5 bases; junction bases outside the gene matches: 9. TCRdb's table, derived via immunoSEQ multiplex PCR, lists solely in-frame clones and lacks some. The sample contains about 250,000 clones, approximately 84% of which appear only once. This receptor was identified in a man aged 40-49 years who had recovered from COVID-19. Sequencing was carried out using PBMCs or T cells enriched from blood (not recorded which). The chain employs TRBV18 and TRBJ2-7; TRBD1 matches 9 bases. The CDR3, as DNA: TGTGCCAGCTCACTGACCGGGACAGGGTCGCACGAGCAGTACTTC. Translation: CASSLTGTGSHEQYF.